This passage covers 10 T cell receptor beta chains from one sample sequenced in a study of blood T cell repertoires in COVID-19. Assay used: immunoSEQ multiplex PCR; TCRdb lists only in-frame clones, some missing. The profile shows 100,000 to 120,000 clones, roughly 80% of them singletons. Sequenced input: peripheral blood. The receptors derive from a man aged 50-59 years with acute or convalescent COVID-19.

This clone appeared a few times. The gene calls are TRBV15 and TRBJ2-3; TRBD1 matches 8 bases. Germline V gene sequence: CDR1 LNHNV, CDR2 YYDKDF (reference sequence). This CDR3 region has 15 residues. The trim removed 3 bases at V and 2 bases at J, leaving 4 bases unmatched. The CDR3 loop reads CATSRDRVNTDTQYF. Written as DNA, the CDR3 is TGTGCCACCAGCAGGGACAGGGTTAACACAGATACGCAGTATTTT.

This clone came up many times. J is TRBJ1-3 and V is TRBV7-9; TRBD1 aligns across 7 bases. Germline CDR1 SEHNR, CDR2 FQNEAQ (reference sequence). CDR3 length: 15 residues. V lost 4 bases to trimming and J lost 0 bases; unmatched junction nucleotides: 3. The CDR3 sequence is CASSSGQSSGNTIYF. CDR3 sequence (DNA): TGTGCCAGCAGCTCGGGACAGTCCTCTGGAAACACCATATATTTT.

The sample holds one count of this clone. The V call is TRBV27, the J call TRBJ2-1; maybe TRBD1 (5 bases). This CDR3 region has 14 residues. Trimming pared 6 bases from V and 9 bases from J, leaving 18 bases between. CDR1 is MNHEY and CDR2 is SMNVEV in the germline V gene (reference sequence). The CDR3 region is CASRLIRVVGEQFF. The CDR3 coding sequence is TGTGCCAGCAGACTCATCAGGGTGGTAGGTGAGCAGTTCTTC.

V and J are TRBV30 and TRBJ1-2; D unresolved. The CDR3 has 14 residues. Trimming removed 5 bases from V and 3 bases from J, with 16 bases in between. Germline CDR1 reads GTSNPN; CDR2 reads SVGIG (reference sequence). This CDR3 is CAWYRPGADYGYTF. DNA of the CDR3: TGTGCCTGGTATCGTCCGGGAGCTGACTATGGCTACACCTTC.

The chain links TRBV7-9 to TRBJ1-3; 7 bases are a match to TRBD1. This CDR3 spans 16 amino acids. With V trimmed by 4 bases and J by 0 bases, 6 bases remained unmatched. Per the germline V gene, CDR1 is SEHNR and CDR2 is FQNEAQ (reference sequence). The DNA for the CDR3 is TGTGCCAGCAGCTCGGGACAGATCGTCTCTGGAAACACCATATATTTT. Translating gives CASSSGQIVSGNTIYF.

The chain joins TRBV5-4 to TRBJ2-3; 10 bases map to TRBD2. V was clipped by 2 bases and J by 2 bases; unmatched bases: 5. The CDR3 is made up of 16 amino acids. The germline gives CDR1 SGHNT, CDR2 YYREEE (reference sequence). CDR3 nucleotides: TGTGCCAGCAGCTTCGAGCGGGGGGGCGTCACAGATACGCAGTATTTT. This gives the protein CASSFERGGVTDTQYF.

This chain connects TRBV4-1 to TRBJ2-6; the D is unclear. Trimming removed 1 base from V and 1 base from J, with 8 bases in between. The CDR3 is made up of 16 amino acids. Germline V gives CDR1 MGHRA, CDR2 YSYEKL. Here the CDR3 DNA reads TGCGCCAGCAGCCAAGTTTTCGTATCTGGGGCCAACGTCCTGACTTTC. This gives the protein CASSQVFVSGANVLTF.

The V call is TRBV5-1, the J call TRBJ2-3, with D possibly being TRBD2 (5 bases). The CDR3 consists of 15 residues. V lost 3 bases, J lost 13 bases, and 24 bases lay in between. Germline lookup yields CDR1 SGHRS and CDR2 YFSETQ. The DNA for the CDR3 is TGCGCCAGCAGCTCGCGACCCGGGGTCCCGGATGGCGAGTATTTT. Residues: CASSSRPGVPDGEYF.

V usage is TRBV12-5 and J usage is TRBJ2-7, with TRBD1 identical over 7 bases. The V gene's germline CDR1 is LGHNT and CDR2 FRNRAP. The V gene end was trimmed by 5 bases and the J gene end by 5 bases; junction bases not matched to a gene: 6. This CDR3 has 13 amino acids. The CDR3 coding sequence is TGTGCTAGTGGTACAGGGGAATACAACGAGCAGTACGTC. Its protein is CASGTGEYNEQYV.

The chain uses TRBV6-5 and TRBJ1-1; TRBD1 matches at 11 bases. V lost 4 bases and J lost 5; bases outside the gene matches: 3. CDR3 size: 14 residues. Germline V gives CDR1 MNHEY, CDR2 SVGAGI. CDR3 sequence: CASSWTGGKTEAFF. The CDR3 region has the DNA TGTGCCAGCAGTTGGACAGGGGGCAAGACTGAAGCTTTCTTT.